The next 26 T cell receptor beta chains were all read from a single sample in a study of Graves' ophthalmopathy and Graves' hyperthyroidism. RNA transcripts were the source from which TCR beta CDR3 regions were amplified. An initial RT-PCR round employing HTBI primers preceded a second-round multiplex PCR. Via MiXCR, TCRdb re-called the multiplex PCR reads, giving one row per CDR3 protein. The sample lists over a million distinct CDR3 sequences; 36% were seen once. What was sequenced was peripheral blood or thyroid tissue (not recorded which). The source is an adult man with Graves' hyperthyroidism.

This chain uses TRBV7-8 with TRBJ2-5; D may be TRBD1 (6 bases). Looked up from germline, CDR1 is SGHVS and CDR2 is FQNEAQ. The CDR3 extends over 15 amino acids. In DNA, the CDR3 is TGTGCGTTGGTGAAAACGAACACAGGGTTGGAGACCCAGTACTTC. It yields the protein CALVKTNTGLETQYF.

At least ten counts were recorded for this clonotype. The J gene is TRBJ1-5, the V gene TRBV20-1; D remains ambiguous. Trimming shortened V by 4 bases and J by 6 bases, and 22 bases separated the two germline ends. Germline CDR1 DFQATT, CDR2 SNEGSKA (reference sequence). The CDR3 runs 16 residues. The DNA for the CDR3 is TGCAGTGCTACTACCCCTCCTGTAGGGTTTGGTCAGCCCCAGCATTTT. It is translated as CSATTPPVGFGQPQHF.

In its sample, this clonotype was seen many times. This sequence joins TRBV20-1 and TRBJ1-3; 7 bases are shared with TRBD1. The V gene end was trimmed by 5 bases and the J gene end by 7 bases; junction bases not matched to a gene: 11. This CDR3 region has 14 residues. The V gene's germline CDR1 is DFQATT and CDR2 SNEGSKA (reference sequence). The CDR3 bases are TGCAGTGCTGACCGGACAGGTTTTCGGAACACCATATATTTT. This codes for CSADRTGFRNTIYF.

This chain connects TRBV20-1 to TRBJ1-1, with D hard to call. The CDR3 sequence is 11 residues long. Germline V CDR1 and CDR2: DFQATT, SNEGSKA (reference sequence). Trimming cost V 6 bases and J 3 bases, with 8 bases left between them. Written as DNA, the CDR3 is TGCAGTGCGCGGGAATACACTGAAGCTTTCTTT. Translation gives CSAREYTEAFF.

This clonotype was counted once. CDR3 region: CSVEEGLAGTGAYEQYF. The CDR3, as DNA: TGCAGCGTTGAAGAAGGGTTAGCGGGGACAGGGGCCTACGAGCAGTACTTC. The V call is TRBV29-1, the J call TRBJ2-7; 10 bases map to TRBD1. CDR3 length: 17 amino acids. With 0 bases clipped from V and 2 bases from J, the junction kept 10 bases outside the gene matches. Germline lookup yields CDR1 SQVTM and CDR2 ANQGSEA.

A single count supports this clonotype. This chain uses TRBV6-5 with TRBJ2-1; possibly TRBD1 for D (9 bases). The CDR3 extends over 19 amino acids. Between the trimmed V and J ends, which lost 10 bases and 0 bases, there was a span of 28 bases. Germline assignment: CDR1 MNHEY and CDR2 SVGAGI. CDR3 protein: CAISTGGASGGSSYNEQFF. The CDR3 DNA sequence: TGTGCCATCAGCACAGGGGGCGCGTCGGGGGGGAGCTCCTACAATGAGCAGTTCTTC.

The V and J genes are TRBV10-3 and TRBJ2-5; no reliable D call. Germline CDR1 is ENHRY and CDR2 is SYGVKD. Trimming stripped 9 bases from V and 9 bases from J, with 20 bases between. CDR3 length equals 13 residues. CDR3: CAIQFDSNQPQYF. For the CDR3, the DNA is TGTGCCATTCAGTTTGATAGCAATCAGCCCCAGTACTTC.

Note on this clonotype: This clone may be a read error of a much larger clone one base away. V usage is TRBV10-3 and J usage is TRBJ2-6, with D uncertain. In germline, CDR1 is ENHRY, CDR2 SYGVKD. The CDR3 is made up of 16 amino acids. The V end lost 5 bases, the J end lost 0 bases, and 11 bases lay between the germline ends. As DNA, the CDR3 is TGTGCCATCAGTTACCGGTGGATCTCTGGGGCCAACGTCCTGACTTTC. Translation: CAISYRWISGANVLTF.

This clonotype has only a few counts. CDR3 in amino acids: CASSLGSGIYEQYF. In DNA form, the CDR3 reads TGTGCCAGCAGTTTAGGTAGCGGGATCTACGAGCAGTACTTC. The rearrangement uses TRBV9 and TRBJ2-7; TRBD2 matches at 8 bases. V gave up 5 bases and J gave up 3 bases; unmatched junction bases: 7. CDR3 length: 14 amino acids. Germline V CDR1 and CDR2: SGDLS, YYNGEE.

The chain combines TRBV29-1 with TRBJ1-4; 11 bases match TRBD1. The CDR3 covers 15 residues. Trimming cost V 4 bases and J 7 bases; bases outside gene matches: 8. The germline V gene has CDR1 SQVTM and CDR2 ANQGSEA. CDR3 loop: CSVGTGGLSGEKLFF. CDR3 nucleotides: TGCAGCGTTGGGACAGGGGGCCTAAGCGGTGAAAAACTGTTTTTT.

The CDR3 reads CAISRDWYSPQHF. CDR3 nucleotides: TGTGCCATCAGCCGGGACTGGTACTCGCCCCAGCATTTT. V usage is TRBV6-6 and J usage is TRBJ1-5, with D possibly matching TRBD1 (5 bases). V was clipped by 10 bases and J by 9 bases, with 19 bases between them. In germline, CDR1 is MNHNY, CDR2 SVGAGI (reference sequence). CDR3 size: 13 residues.

This chain joins TRBV29-1 and TRBJ2-2; no clear D. CDR3 length: 14 amino acids. Germline CDR1 and CDR2: SQVTM and ANQGSEA. The V and J ends lost 1 base and 7 bases respectively, with 13 bases between them. In DNA, the CDR3 is TGCAGCGTTGAAGGGCTAGGGCATAACGGGGAGCTGTTTTTT. It is translated as CSVEGLGHNGELFF.

In this sample, this clonotype turned up a few times. One end of the junction is discordant with germline, which a read error may explain. The chain recombines TRBV6-2 or TRBV6-3 with TRBJ1-5; a possible D gene is TRBD1 (6 bases). This CDR3 region has 14 residues. Looked up from germline, CDR1 is MNHEY and CDR2 is SVGEGT. The CDR3 sequence is CASSTQGTRQPQHF. The CDR3 coding sequence is TGTGCCAGCAGTACACAGGGAACTCGGCAGCCCCAACATTTT.

V and J are TRBV9 and TRBJ2-2; TRBD1 might be the D (6 bases). V was shortened by 3 bases and J by 0 bases, with 15 bases between the two germline ends. Germline values: CDR1 SGDLS, CDR2 YYNGEE. CDR3 length equals 17 residues. The CDR3 here is CASSARLDRSNTGELFF. In nucleotides, the CDR3 is TGTGCCAGCAGCGCCAGATTGGACAGATCGAACACCGGGGAGCTGTTTTTT.

To note about this clonotype: Without the conserved terminal phenylalanine or tryptophan, this CDR3 likely stems from a read error. The limits of the CDR3 on the DNA are not certain, so only TCRdb's listed CDR3 is given. The chain joins TRBV19 to TRBJ1-1. CDR1 and CDR2 from the germline V gene are LNHDA and SQIVND (reference sequence). The CDR3 sequence runs 8 residues, both termini included. The CDR3 sequence is CASSARPP.

The gene calls are TRBV29-1 and TRBJ2-6; D is unclear. CDR1 SQVTM and CDR2 ANQGSEA come from the germline V gene. V lost 4 bases and J lost 4, with 11 bases in between. The CDR3 runs 14 residues. The chain's CDR3 is CSVVRFAGANVLTF. CDR3 bases: TGCAGCGTTGTGAGGTTTGCAGGGGCCAACGTCCTGACTTTC.

Of note for this clonotype: With a much larger clone just one base away, this may be a read error. This chain's CDR3 is CASSFWGVLEETRYF. CDR3 DNA: TGTGCCAGCAGCTTTTGGGGGGTCTTGGAAGAGACCCGGTACTTC. The V call is TRBV7-3, the J call TRBJ2-5; the D gene is possibly TRBD2 (6 bases). There are 15 residues in the CDR3. CDR1 and CDR2 (germline): SGHTA, FQGTGA.

This clonotype has only a few counts. It may be a read error: a sequence one base away is much more abundant. The rearrangement uses TRBV20-1 and TRBJ1-2; 10 nucleotides line up with TRBD1. CDR3 length: 11 residues. Germline CDR1 DFQATT, CDR2 SNEGSKA (reference sequence). J lost 6 bases, V lost 6 bases, and 1 base had no gene match. CDR3 in DNA: TGCAGTGCAGGACAGGGGGATGGCTACACCTTC. This sequence encodes CSAGQGDGYTF.

In its sample, this clonotype was seen a few times. V and J are TRBV6-1 and TRBJ1-1, with 11 nucleotides matching TRBD1. Unmatched junction bases numbered 1, after V lost 2 bases and J lost 2 bases. Germline V gene sequence: CDR1 MNHNS, CDR2 SASEGT. The CDR3 consists of 15 residues. The CDR3 loop reads CASSERTGGNTEAFF. The CDR3 nucleotides read TGTGCCAGCAGTGAAAGGACAGGGGGCAACACTGAAGCTTTCTTT.

This sequence joins TRBV29-1 and TRBJ1-3; 7 positions agree with TRBD1. This CDR3 spans 15 amino acids. Germline lookup yields CDR1 SQVTM and CDR2 ANQGSEA. V trimming: 3 bases; J trimming: 8 bases; junction bases outside the gene matches: 13. The CDR3 spells CSVDQGEGYGYTIYF. In DNA form, the CDR3 reads TGCAGCGTTGATCAGGGGGAAGGCTATGGCTACACCATATATTTT.

The chain joins TRBV29-1 to TRBJ1-6; 7 bases map to TRBD1. The germline gives CDR1 SQVTM, CDR2 ANQGSEA. Germline trimming cut 6 bases from V and 5 bases from J; bases unmatched to any gene: 7. This CDR3 comprises 14 residues. The chain's CDR3 is CSVMTGPDNSPLHF. CDR3 sequence (DNA): TGCAGCGTCATGACAGGGCCGGATAATTCACCCCTCCACTTT. Looking up the rest from reference TRBV29-1 and TRBJ1-6 gives the full variable domain: SAVISQKPSRDICQRGTSLTIQCQVDSQVTMMFWYRQQPGQSLTLIATANQGSEATYESGFVIDKFPISRPNLTFSTLTVSNMSPEDSSIYLCSVMTGPDNSPLHFGNGTRLTVT.

This clonotype came up many times. This chain links TRBV29-1 with TRBJ1-2, with D unclear. With 6 bases removed from V and 4 bases from J, the gap between germline ends came to 12 bases. Germline values: CDR1 SQVTM, CDR2 ANQGSEA. This CDR3 has 12 amino acids. This chain's CDR3 is CSVRDITYGYTF. The DNA of the CDR3 is TGCAGCGTACGAGACATTACCTATGGCTACACCTTC.

This clonotype was found a few times. The chain carries TRBV6-1 and TRBJ1-1; no clear D gene. The CDR3 contains 16 residues. V was trimmed by 7 bases and J by 4 bases, leaving 22 bases between them. CDR1 is MNHNS, CDR2 SASEGT, per germline. The CDR3 loop is CASKDSTGLGITEAFF. CDR3 coding DNA: TGTGCCAGCAAAGACTCGACTGGGTTGGGGATCACTGAAGCTTTCTTT.

In this sample, this clonotype turned up many times. This chain uses TRBV4-1 with TRBJ1-6; D perhaps matches TRBD1 (5 bases). Germline assignment: CDR1 MGHRA and CDR2 YSYEKL. V lost 4 bases and J lost 10, with 14 bases in between. This CDR3 comprises 14 residues. The CDR3 region has the DNA TGCGCCAGCAGCCCCAGGGAGGGCAGCTCACCCCTCCACTTT. Translating it yields CASSPREGSSPLHF.

This clonotype was seen a few times. The chain couples TRBV12-3 or TRBV12-4 to TRBJ2-5; no reliable D call. The V and J ends lost 5 bases and 2 bases respectively, with 12 bases between them. The CDR3 runs 14 residues. For the CDR3, the DNA is TGTGCCAGCAGTCGAAGACTCTGGCAAGAGACCCAGTACTTC. This encodes CASSRRLWQETQYF.

The CDR3 region is CASSPGLRANVLTF. In DNA, the CDR3 is TGCGCCAGCAGCCCGGGGCTGAGGGCCAACGTCCTGACTTTC. This rearrangement joins TRBV5-1 to TRBJ2-6; perhaps D is TRBD1 or TRBD2 (5 bases each). CDR1 and CDR2 from the germline V gene are SGHRS and YFSETQ. This CDR3 is built from 14 residues. V shed 4 bases and J shed 5 bases, with 10 bases lying between them.